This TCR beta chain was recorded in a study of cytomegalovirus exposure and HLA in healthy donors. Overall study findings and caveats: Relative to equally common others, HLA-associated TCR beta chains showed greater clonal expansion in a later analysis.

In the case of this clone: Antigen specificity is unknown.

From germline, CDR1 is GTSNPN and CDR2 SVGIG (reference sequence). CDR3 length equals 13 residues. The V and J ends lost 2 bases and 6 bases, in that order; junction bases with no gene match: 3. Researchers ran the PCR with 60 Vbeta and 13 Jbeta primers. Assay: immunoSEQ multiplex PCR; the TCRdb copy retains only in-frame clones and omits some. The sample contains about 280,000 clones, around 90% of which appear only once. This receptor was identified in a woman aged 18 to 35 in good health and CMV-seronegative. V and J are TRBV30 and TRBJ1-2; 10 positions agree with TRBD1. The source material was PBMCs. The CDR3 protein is CAWSTGTGDGYTF. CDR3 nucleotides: TGTGCCTGGAGTACCGGGACAGGGGATGGCTACACCTTC.